These 17 T cell receptor beta chains originate from one sample sequenced in a study of immune heterogeneity within non-small cell lung tumors. CDR3 of TCR beta was amplified by multiplex PCR that used 32 V and 13 J primers. MiXCR, run by TCRdb on the multiplex PCR reads, gives a single entry per CDR3 protein. The data contain over 10,000 distinct CDR3 sequences, about 22% of them singletons. Bulk tumor gDNA, 550 to 600 ng per sample, served as the TCR template. Several biopsies per primary tumor, spaced far apart, were taken during surgery. It was patients with untreated, newly diagnosed non-small cell lung cancer who underwent curative surgery. What was sequenced was lung tumor tissue. All receptors derive from a man aged 55 to 70 with non-small cell lung cancer.

This clonotype showed up just a few times. The rearrangement links TRBV29-1 to TRBJ2-7, with 7 positions matching TRBD1. The V gene's germline CDR1 is SQVTM and CDR2 ANQGSEA. V lost 7 bases and J lost 9; bases outside the gene matches: 12. The CDR3 has 12 residues. This chain's CDR3 is CSASGTAMGQYF. The CDR3 bases are TGCAGCGCGTCCGGGACAGCGATGGGGCAGTACTTC.

This clonotype was detected once. The chain uses TRBV5-4 and TRBJ1-2; D is possibly TRBD1 (5 bases). Trimming removed 6 bases at V and 5 bases at J, with 17 bases between. This CDR3 has 14 amino acids. CDR1 is SGHNT, CDR2 YYREEE, per germline (reference sequence). CDR3 in DNA: TGTGCCAGCAAATTTCCGGGACGGGATTATGGCTACACCTTC. Protein sequence: CASKFPGRDYGYTF.

The chain couples TRBV5-5 to TRBJ2-2, with D perhaps TRBD1 or TRBD2 (7 bases each). V shed 4 bases and J shed 5 bases, with 12 bases lying between them. Germline V lookup: CDR1 SGHKS, CDR2 YYEKEE (reference sequence). This CDR3 is 14 amino acids long. In nucleotides, the CDR3 is TGTGCCAGCAGCACCAGGGGGGGGACCGGGGAGCTGTTTTTT. It translates to CASSTRGGTGELFF.

To note about this clonotype: A read error may be the cause here, since a much bigger clone is one base away. The chain uses TRBV12-3 or TRBV12-4 and TRBJ2-7; D possibly uses TRBD1 or TRBD2 (6 bases each). This CDR3 has 16 residues. This CDR3 is CASSLAWGARAYGQYF. The CDR3 nucleotides read TGTGCCAGCAGTTTAGCGTGGGGGGCCAGGGCCTACGGGCAGTACTTC.

This CDR3 reads CATSDFGLGGVETQYF. CDR3 DNA: TGTGCCACCAGTGATTTCGGGCTTGGGGGAGTGGAGACCCAGTACTTC. The chain employs TRBV24-1 and TRBJ2-5; D may be TRBD1 or TRBD2 (5 bases each). V was shortened by 1 base and J by 5 bases, with 16 bases between the two germline ends. This CDR3 comprises 16 residues. In germline, CDR1 is KGHDR, CDR2 SFDVKD.

The V gene is TRBV7-9, the J gene TRBJ2-2; D not resolved. There are 13 residues in the CDR3. Trimming cost V 6 bases and J 2 bases, with 7 bases left between them. Germline V gene sequence: CDR1 SEHNR, CDR2 FQNEAQ (reference sequence). CDR3 in DNA: TGTGCCAGCAGGCACTTAAACACCGGGGAGCTGTTTTTT. It translates to CASRHLNTGELFF. The complete variable domain, with remaining parts taken from reference TRBV7-9 and TRBJ2-2, reads DTGVSQNPRHKITKRGQNVTFRCDPISEHNRLYWYRQTLGQGPEFLTYFQNEAQLEKSRLLSDRFSAERPKGSFSTLEIQRTEQGDSAMYLCASRHLNTGELFFGEGSRLTVL.

This clonotype was observed a single time. Since a much larger clone is just one base distant, this may be a read error. For the CDR3, the DNA is TGTGCCAGCAGACTGAATAGTTTGGGGAACAATGAGCAGTTCTTC. It translates to CASRLNSLGNNEQFF. The genes are TRBV27 and TRBJ2-1; D ambiguous. Per the germline V gene, CDR1 is MNHEY and CDR2 is SMNVEV (reference sequence). V was cut by 6 bases and J by 5 bases, with 17 bases left in between. CDR3 length equals 15 residues.

This clonotype is classed as medium-sized (0.01 to 0.1%). This chain connects TRBV19 to TRBJ1-1; perhaps TRBD1 as D (6 bases). From germline, CDR1 is LNHDA and CDR2 SQIVND (reference sequence). The CDR3 runs 15 residues. V lost 3 bases and J 11 bases, leaving 22 bases between the germline ends. This CDR3 reads CASSIRGTKNLGAFF. The CDR3 DNA follows: TGTGCCAGTAGTATCCGCGGGACAAAGAACTTAGGGGCTTTCTTT.

There are a few counts of this clonotype. The V gene is TRBV2, the J gene TRBJ2-1, with D unresolved. This CDR3 region has 11 residues. CDR1 and CDR2 from the germline V gene are SNHLY and FYNNEI. V was trimmed by 5 bases and J by 4 bases, leaving 3 bases between them. CDR3 region: CASSQYNEQFF. The CDR3 nucleotides read TGTGCCAGCAGTCAGTACAATGAGCAGTTCTTC. Full variable domain (missing parts from reference TRBV2 and TRBJ2-1): EPEVTQTPSHQVTQMGQEVILRCVPISNHLYFYWYRQILGQKVEFLVSFYNNEISEKSEIFDDQFSVERPDGSNFTLKIRSTKLEDSAMYFCASSQYNEQFFGPGTRLTVL.

This clonotype was detected ten times or more. The chain recombines TRBV18 with TRBJ1-2, with D perhaps TRBD1 (5 bases). CDR1 is KGHSH, CDR2 LQKENI, per germline. This CDR3 contains 14 residues. The germline V and J ends were trimmed by 3 bases and 6 bases, with 14 bases remaining between them. In nucleotides, the CDR3 is TGTGCCAGCTCACCGTCCGGTGGCAGGGATGGCTACACCTTC. It specifies CASSPSGGRDGYTF.

By sample fraction, this clonotype is medium-sized. This rearrangement joins TRBV7-8 to TRBJ2-7; 9 positions agree with TRBD2. This CDR3 spans 15 amino acids. Per germline, CDR1 SGHVS and CDR2 FQNEAQ. Trimming removed 5 bases from V and 4 bases from J; junction bases left unmatched: 9. The CDR3 here is CASSTIAGARYEQYF. CDR3 DNA: TGTGCCAGCAGCACCATAGCGGGAGCGCGGTACGAGCAGTACTTC.

In nucleotides, the CDR3 is TGTGCCAGCAGTGAAGCGTTCGGACTAGCGGGACCGAATGAGCAGTTCTTC. This translates into CASSEAFGLAGPNEQFF. V gene TRBV2 combines with J gene TRBJ2-1; 12 bases line up with TRBD2. The CDR3 contains 17 residues. CDR1 and CDR2 from the germline V gene are SNHLY and FYNNEI. The V and J ends lost 0 bases and 7 bases, in that order; junction bases with no gene match: 7.

This chain joins TRBV7-9 and TRBJ2-1; 8 bases are a match to TRBD2. From germline, CDR1 is SEHNR and CDR2 FQNEAQ (reference sequence). The V segment lost 7 bases and the J segment 9 bases; nucleotides outside the gene matches: 11. The CDR3 totals 14 residues. CDR3 protein: CASTPPGGQGEQFF. CDR3 DNA: TGTGCCAGCACCCCGCCGGGGGGGCAGGGTGAGCAGTTCTTC.

This clonotype showed up just a few times. Sequence at one end of the junction differs from germline and may be a read error. The chain recombines TRBV12-3 or TRBV12-4 with TRBJ2-2, with 9 nucleotides matching TRBD2. This CDR3 region has 19 residues. The CDR3 region has the DNA TGTGCCAGAATCCGACCAGTAGCGGGAGACCACCTCGAACACCGGGGAGCTGTTTTT. Translation gives CARIRPVAGDHLEHRGAVF.

This clonotype has only a few counts. V and J are TRBV4-1 and TRBJ2-7, with 7 bases aligning to TRBD2. The CDR3 covers 14 residues. Germline trimming cut 3 bases from V and 2 bases from J; bases unmatched to any gene: 4. CDR1 MGHRA and CDR2 YSYEKL come from the germline V gene. CDR3 protein: CASSHLGLAYEQYF. Here the CDR3 DNA reads TGCGCCAGCAGCCATCTAGGACTAGCCTACGAGCAGTACTTC.

The chain carries TRBV5-5 and TRBJ1-1, with D unresolved. Per the germline V gene, CDR1 is SGHKS and CDR2 is YYEKEE (reference sequence). The CDR3 length is 16 residues. V lost 5 bases and J lost 0, with 17 bases in between. The CDR3 sequence: CASSPTWGYMNTEAFF. The CDR3, as DNA: TGTGCCAGCAGTCCGACGTGGGGTTACATGAACACTGAAGCTTTCTTT.

A remark on this clonotype: This may come from a read error, since a much larger clone is one base off. CDR3 region: CASRLPGSGDNVLTF. CDR3 bases: TGTGCCAGCCGCCTTCCAGGGTCTGGGGACAACGTCCTGACTTTC. The chain joins TRBV6-2 or TRBV6-3 to TRBJ2-6; the D gene is possibly TRBD1 (5 bases). The CDR3 spans 15 residues. CDR1 is MNHEY, CDR2 SVGEGT, per germline.